These 16 T cell receptor beta chains were all obtained from the same sample, sequenced in a study of blood T cells in healthy people across ages. Through a sample-barcoded 5' primer and a J-beta primer mix, a second PCR was run for about 6 to 12 cycles. Each CDR3 protein is one row after TCRdb ran MiXCR on the 5' RACE reads. Among under 1,000,000 distinct CDR3 sequences listed, approximately 35% were seen once. The material sequenced was blood. Receptors originate from a young man in good health.

The chain combines TRBV6-5 with TRBJ1-2; no firm D call. CDR1 and CDR2 (germline): MNHEY, SVGAGI. Trimming took off 5 bases at V and 6 bases at J, with 19 bases between the two ends. The CDR3 spans 15 residues. The CDR3: CASSMGRGDYNGYTF. The CDR3 DNA follows: TGTGCCAGCAGTATGGGGAGAGGAGACTACAATGGCTACACCTTC.

The rearrangement links TRBV20-1 to TRBJ2-3, with D possibly TRBD2 on 7 matching bases. The CDR3 covers 13 residues. V dropped 3 bases and J dropped 3 bases, with 10 bases sitting between them. From germline, CDR1 is DFQATT and CDR2 SNEGSKA (reference sequence). CDR3 loop: CSASGGPTDTQYF. Here the CDR3 DNA reads TGCAGTGCTAGCGGGGGGCCGACAGATACGCAGTATTTT.

This clonotype was recorded at least ten times. The J gene is TRBJ2-7, the V gene TRBV10-3; 7 bases agree with TRBD1. The CDR3 is 14 amino acids. After removal of 0 bases from V and 6 bases from J, the junction contained 5 bases not matched to a gene. Germline CDR1 is ENHRY and CDR2 is SYGVKD. CDR3 loop: CAISESRDSGEQYF. CDR3 bases: TGTGCCATCAGTGAGTCTCGGGACAGCGGCGAGCAGTACTTC.

The V gene is TRBV7-2, the J gene TRBJ1-4; 7 positions agree with TRBD1. The germline CDR1 and CDR2 sequences are SGHTA and FQGNSA. V lost 2 bases and J lost 4; bases outside the gene matches: 4. There are 15 residues in the CDR3. CDR3 sequence (DNA): TGTGCCAGCAGCTTATCAGGGGGGGATAATGAAAAACTGTTTTTT. Its protein product is CASSLSGGDNEKLFF.

This chain joins TRBV20-1 and TRBJ2-1, with 10 bases identical to TRBD2. The CDR3 loop spans 13 amino acids. V shed 6 bases, J shed 8 bases, and the junction held 7 bases outside the gene matches. In germline, CDR1 is DFQATT, CDR2 SNEGSKA (reference sequence). CDR3: CSAASGSNYEQFF. CDR3 bases: TGCAGTGCCGCTAGCGGGAGTAATTATGAGCAGTTCTTC.

This clonotype was counted at least ten times. The chain links TRBV5-1 to TRBJ2-7; TRBD1 aligns across 8 bases. The trim removed 5 bases at V and 2 bases at J, leaving 6 bases unmatched. Germline values: CDR1 SGHRS, CDR2 YFSETQ. There are 14 residues in the CDR3. The CDR3 DNA is TGCGCCAGCAGGTCCGGGACAGGACCCTACGAGCAGTACTTC. It is translated as CASRSGTGPYEQYF.

This clonotype was counted ten times or more. The CDR3 loop reads CSAPSAGGNSYEQYF. Written as DNA, the CDR3 is TGCAGTGCCCCGAGCGCAGGGGGTAATTCCTACGAGCAGTACTTC. The J gene is TRBJ2-7, the V gene TRBV20-1; 7 bases map to TRBD1. The V and J ends lost 6 bases and 1 base, in that order; junction bases with no gene match: 12. The CDR3 contains 15 residues. CDR1 and CDR2 from the germline V gene are DFQATT and SNEGSKA (reference sequence).

This clonotype was picked up many times. The rearrangement links TRBV4-1 to TRBJ2-5; unclear D gene. The length of the CDR3 is 14 residues. The V gene's germline CDR1 is MGHRA and CDR2 YSYEKL. The V end lost 4 bases, the J end lost 2 bases, and 11 bases lay between the germline ends. Here the CDR3 reads CASSPTTRQETQYF. The CDR3 bases are TGCGCCAGCAGCCCGACAACAAGACAAGAGACCCAGTACTTC.

This clonotype was seen more than once but under ten times. The chain links TRBV5-1 to TRBJ1-1; 10 bases are a match to TRBD1. The CDR3 covers 14 residues. The junction had 3 bases not matched to a gene; V was cut back by 2 bases and J by 5 bases. Per the germline V gene, CDR1 is SGHRS and CDR2 is YFSETQ. Here the CDR3 DNA reads TGCGCCAGCAGCTTTTTGGACAGGGGGACTGAAGCTTTCTTT. It specifies CASSFLDRGTEAFF.

This clonotype occurred once. J is TRBJ2-2 and V is TRBV19; the match to TRBD2 covers 7 bases. The V and J ends lost 5 bases and 5 bases, in that order; junction bases with no gene match: 11. The germline V gene has CDR1 LNHDA and CDR2 SQIVND (reference sequence). The CDR3 loop spans 16 amino acids. DNA for the CDR3: TGTGCCAGTAGTCTTCGACTAGCTCGGGGGACCGGGGAGCTGTTTTTT. This gives the protein CASSLRLARGTGELFF.

The DNA of the CDR3 is TGCAGTGCTTCCGGGACAGGGGAACCTAGACAGCCCCAGCATTTT. This sequence encodes CSASGTGEPRQPQHF. The chain links TRBV20-1 to TRBJ1-5; 10 bases are shared with TRBD1. The V gene end was trimmed by 5 bases and the J gene end by 7 bases; junction bases not matched to a gene: 11. Germline V gene sequence: CDR1 DFQATT, CDR2 SNEGSKA (reference sequence). The CDR3 consists of 15 residues.

This clonotype was picked up a small number of times. The V gene is TRBV28, the J gene TRBJ2-3, with a weak D call TRBD2 (7 bases). The CDR3 extends over 14 amino acids. Looked up from germline, CDR1 is MDHEN and CDR2 is SYDVKM. Trimming left V 4 bases short and J 6 bases short, with 14 bases between. The CDR3 DNA follows: TGTGCCAGCAGTTGGGGGGGCGAGATGGATACGCAGTATTTT. Amino acid sequence: CASSWGGEMDTQYF.

This clonotype was observed a few times. The gene calls are TRBV12-3 or TRBV12-4 and TRBJ1-2, with D tentatively TRBD1 (6 bases). V lost 6 bases, J lost 4 bases, and 18 bases lay in between. The CDR3 loop spans 15 amino acids. In nucleotides, the CDR3 is TGTGCCAGCAGGCCACCGGGACACCTGTTCTATGGCTACACCTTC. Translated, it gives CASRPPGHLFYGYTF.

The sample holds a few counts of this clonotype. The rearrangement uses TRBV5-1 and TRBJ1-5; a possible D gene is TRBD1 (5 bases). V lost 4 bases to trimming and J lost 7 bases, with 15 bases between them. The CDR3 is 14 amino acids. Germline V gene sequence: CDR1 SGHRS, CDR2 YFSETQ. CDR3 in amino acids: CASSTRGGEQPQHF. The CDR3 region has the DNA TGCGCCAGCAGCACACGCGGGGGTGAACAGCCCCAGCATTTT.

This clonotype showed up just a few times. The chain employs TRBV7-2 and TRBJ2-1; D might be TRBD2 (7 bases). Trimming stripped 0 bases from V and 3 bases from J, with 12 bases between. CDR3 length equals 16 residues. Germline V gene data show CDR1 as SGHTA and CDR2 as FQGNSA. Written as DNA, the CDR3 is TGTGCCAGCAGCTTAGCGGGGGGGGCTGTCTACAATGAGCAGTTCTTC. Protein: CASSLAGGAVYNEQFF.

This clonotype has a handful of counts. The chain carries TRBV15 and TRBJ1-2; D unclear. The CDR3 runs to 11 residues. Germline values: CDR1 LNHNV, CDR2 YYDKDF (reference sequence). Trimming left V 3 bases short and J 7 bases short, with 6 bases between. CDR3: CATSSLVGYTF. CDR3 in DNA: TGTGCCACCAGCAGTCTAGTTGGCTACACCTTC.